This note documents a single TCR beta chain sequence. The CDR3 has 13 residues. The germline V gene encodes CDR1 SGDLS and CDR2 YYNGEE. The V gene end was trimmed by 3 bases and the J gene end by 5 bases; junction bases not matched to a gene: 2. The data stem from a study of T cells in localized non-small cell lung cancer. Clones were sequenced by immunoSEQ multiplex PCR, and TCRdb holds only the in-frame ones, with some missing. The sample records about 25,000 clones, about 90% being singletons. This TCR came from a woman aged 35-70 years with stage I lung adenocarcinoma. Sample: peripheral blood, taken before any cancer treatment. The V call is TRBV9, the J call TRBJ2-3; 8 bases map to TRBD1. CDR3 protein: CASSGTGIDTQYF. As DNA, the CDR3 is TGTGCCAGCAGCGGGACAGGGATAGATACGCAGTATTTT.